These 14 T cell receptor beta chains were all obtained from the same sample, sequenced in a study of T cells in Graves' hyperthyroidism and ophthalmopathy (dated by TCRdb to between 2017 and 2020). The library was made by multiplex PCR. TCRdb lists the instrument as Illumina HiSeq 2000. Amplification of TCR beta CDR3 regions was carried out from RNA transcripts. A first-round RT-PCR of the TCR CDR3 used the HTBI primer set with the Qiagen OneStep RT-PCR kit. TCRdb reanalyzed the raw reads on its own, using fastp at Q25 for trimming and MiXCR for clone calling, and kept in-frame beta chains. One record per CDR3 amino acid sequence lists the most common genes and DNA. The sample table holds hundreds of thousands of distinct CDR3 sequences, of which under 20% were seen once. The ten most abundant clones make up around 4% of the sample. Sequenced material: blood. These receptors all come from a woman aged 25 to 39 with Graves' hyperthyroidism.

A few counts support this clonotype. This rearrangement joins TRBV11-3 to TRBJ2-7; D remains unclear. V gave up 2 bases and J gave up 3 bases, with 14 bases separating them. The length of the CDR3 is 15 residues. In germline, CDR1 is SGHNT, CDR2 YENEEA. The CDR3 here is CASSLKGFPLYEQYF. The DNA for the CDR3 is TGTGCCAGCAGCTTAAAGGGCTTCCCTCTCTACGAGCAGTACTTC.

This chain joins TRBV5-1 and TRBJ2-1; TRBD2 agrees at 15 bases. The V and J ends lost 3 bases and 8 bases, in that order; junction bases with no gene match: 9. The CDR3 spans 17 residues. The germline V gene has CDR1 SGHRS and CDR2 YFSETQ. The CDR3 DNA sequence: TGCGCCAGCAGCTCCCCAGGACTAGCGGGAGGGGTGGATGAGCAGTTCTTC. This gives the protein CASSSPGLAGGVDEQFF. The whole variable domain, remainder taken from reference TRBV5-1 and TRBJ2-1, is KAGVTQTPRYLIKTRGQQVTLSCSPISGHRSVSWYQQTPGQGLQFLFEYFSETQRNKGNFPGRFSGRQFSNSRSEMNVSTLELGDSALYLCASSSPGLAGGVDEQFFGPGTRLTVL.

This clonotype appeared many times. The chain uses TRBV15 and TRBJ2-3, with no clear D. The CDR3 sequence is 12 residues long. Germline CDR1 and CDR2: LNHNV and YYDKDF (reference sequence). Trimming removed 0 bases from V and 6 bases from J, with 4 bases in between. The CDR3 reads CATSRDSDTQYF. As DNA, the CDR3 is TGTGCCACCAGCAGAGATTCGGATACGCAGTATTTT.

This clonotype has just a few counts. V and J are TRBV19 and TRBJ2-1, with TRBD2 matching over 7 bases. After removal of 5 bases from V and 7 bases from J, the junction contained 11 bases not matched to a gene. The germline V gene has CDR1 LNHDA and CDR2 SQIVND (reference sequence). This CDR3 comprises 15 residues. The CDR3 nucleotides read TGTGCCAGTAGTCGATCGTGGGGGGGGGGAAATGAGCAGTTCTTC. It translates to CASSRSWGGGNEQFF. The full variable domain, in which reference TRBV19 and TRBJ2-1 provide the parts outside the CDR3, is DGGITQSPKYLFRKEGQNVTLSCEQNLNHDAMYWYRQDPGQGLRLIYYSQIVNDFQKGDIAEGYSVSREKKESFPLTVTSAQKNPTAFYLCASSRSWGGGNEQFFGPGTRLTVL.

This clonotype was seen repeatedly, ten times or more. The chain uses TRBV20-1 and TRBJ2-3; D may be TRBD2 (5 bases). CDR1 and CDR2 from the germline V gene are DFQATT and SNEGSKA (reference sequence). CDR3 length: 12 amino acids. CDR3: CSRLGETHTQYF. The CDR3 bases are TGCAGCCGCCTTGGGGAGACCCATACGCAGTATTTT.

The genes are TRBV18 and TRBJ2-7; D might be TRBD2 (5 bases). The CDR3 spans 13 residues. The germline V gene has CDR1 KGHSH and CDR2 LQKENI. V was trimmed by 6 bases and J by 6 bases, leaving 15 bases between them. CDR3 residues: CASSPTRGFEQYF. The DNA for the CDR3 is TGTGCCAGCTCCCCCACCCGGGGTTTCGAGCAGTACTTC.

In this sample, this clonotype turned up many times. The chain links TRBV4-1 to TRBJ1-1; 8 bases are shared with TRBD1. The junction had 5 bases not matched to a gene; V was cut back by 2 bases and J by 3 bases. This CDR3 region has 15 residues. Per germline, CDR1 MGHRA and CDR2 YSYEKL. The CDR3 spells CASSQPDRADTEAFF. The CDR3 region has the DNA TGCGCCAGCAGCCAACCGGACAGGGCGGACACTGAAGCTTTCTTT.

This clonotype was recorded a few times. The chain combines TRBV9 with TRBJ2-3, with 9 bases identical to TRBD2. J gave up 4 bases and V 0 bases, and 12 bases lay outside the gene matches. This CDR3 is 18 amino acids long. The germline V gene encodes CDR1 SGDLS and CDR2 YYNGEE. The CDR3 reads CASSVEVAGEGAPDTQYF. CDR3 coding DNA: TGTGCCAGCAGCGTAGAAGTAGCGGGAGAGGGGGCACCAGATACGCAGTATTTT.

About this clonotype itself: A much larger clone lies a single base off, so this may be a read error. The CDR3 spells CASEGLADQETQCF. The CDR3 nucleotides are TGTGCCAGCGAAGGACTGGCGGATCAAGAGACCCAGTGCTTC. This chain joins TRBV2 and TRBJ2-5; weak D call: TRBD2 (5 bases). The length of the CDR3 is 14 residues. CDR1 is SNHLY, CDR2 FYNNEI, per germline.

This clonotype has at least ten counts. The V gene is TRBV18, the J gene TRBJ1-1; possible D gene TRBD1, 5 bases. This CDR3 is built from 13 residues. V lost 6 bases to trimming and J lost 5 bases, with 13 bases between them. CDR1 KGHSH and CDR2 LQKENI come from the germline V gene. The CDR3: CASSQGQGTEAFF. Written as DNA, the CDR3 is TGTGCCAGCTCGCAGGGCCAGGGTACTGAAGCTTTCTTT. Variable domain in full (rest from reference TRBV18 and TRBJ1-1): NAGVMQNPRHLVRRRGQEARLRCSPMKGHSHVYWYRQLPEEGLKFMVYLQKENIIDESGMPKERFSAEFPKEGPSILRIQQVVRGDSAAYFCASSQGQGTEAFFGQGTRLTVV.

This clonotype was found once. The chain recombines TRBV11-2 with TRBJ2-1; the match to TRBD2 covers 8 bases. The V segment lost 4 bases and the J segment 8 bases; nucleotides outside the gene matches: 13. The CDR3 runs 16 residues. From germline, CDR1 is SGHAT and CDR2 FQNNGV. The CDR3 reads CASSSDLSGRGDEQFF. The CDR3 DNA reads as TGTGCCAGCAGCTCCGACCTGAGCGGGAGAGGCGATGAGCAGTTCTTC.

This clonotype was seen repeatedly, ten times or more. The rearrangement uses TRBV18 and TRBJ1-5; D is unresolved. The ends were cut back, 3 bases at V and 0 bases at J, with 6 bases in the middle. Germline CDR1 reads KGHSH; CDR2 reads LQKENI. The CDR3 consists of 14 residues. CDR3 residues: CASSPLDSNQPQHF. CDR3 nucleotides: TGTGCCAGCTCACCCTTAGATAGCAATCAGCCCCAGCATTTT. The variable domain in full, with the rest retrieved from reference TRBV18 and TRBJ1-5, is NAGVMQNPRHLVRRRGQEARLRCSPMKGHSHVYWYRQLPEEGLKFMVYLQKENIIDESGMPKERFSAEFPKEGPSILRIQQVVRGDSAAYFCASSPLDSNQPQHFGDGTRLSIL.

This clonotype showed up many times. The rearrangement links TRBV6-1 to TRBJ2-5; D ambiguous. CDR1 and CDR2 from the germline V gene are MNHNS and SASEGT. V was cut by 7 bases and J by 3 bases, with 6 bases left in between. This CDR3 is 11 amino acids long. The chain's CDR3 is CASTIKETQYF. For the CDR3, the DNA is TGTGCCAGCACTATCAAAGAGACCCAGTACTTC.

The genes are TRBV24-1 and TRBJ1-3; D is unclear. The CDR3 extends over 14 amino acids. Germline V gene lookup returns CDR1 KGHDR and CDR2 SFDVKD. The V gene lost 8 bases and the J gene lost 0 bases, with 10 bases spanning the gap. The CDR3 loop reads CATKRRLSGNTIYF. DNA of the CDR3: TGTGCCACCAAGAGGCGGCTCTCTGGAAACACCATATATTTT.